This TCR beta chain originates from a study of chronic HIV infection and antiretroviral therapy. This CDR3 contains 14 residues. V shed 1 base and J shed 8 bases, with 13 bases lying between them. TCRdb called the 5' RACE reads again in MiXCR, with one record for every CDR3 protein. The data show 45,000 to 60,000 distinct CDR3 sequences, 15% to 20% seen once. The chain couples TRBV12-3 or TRBV12-4 to TRBJ2-3, with D tentatively TRBD2 (5 bases). The source material was peripheral blood. The receptor was isolated from an adult who had HIV and had not received antiretroviral therapy, or was an uninfected healthy control (not recorded which). DNA of the CDR3: TGTGCCAGCAGTTTAGGGACTGAAGCGTCTACGCAGTATTTT. The encoded protein is CASSLGTEASTQYF.